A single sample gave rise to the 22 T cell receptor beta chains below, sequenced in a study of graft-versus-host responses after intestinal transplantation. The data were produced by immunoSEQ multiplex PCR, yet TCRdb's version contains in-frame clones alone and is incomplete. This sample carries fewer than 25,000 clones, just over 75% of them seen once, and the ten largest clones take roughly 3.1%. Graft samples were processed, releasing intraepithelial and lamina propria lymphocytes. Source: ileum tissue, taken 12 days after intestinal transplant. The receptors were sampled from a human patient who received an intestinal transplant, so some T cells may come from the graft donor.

The CDR3 here is CASTPGTSGSDEQFF. In nucleotides, the CDR3 is TGTGCCAGCACCCCCGGGACTAGCGGGAGCGATGAGCAGTTCTTC. The chain recombines TRBV6-1 with TRBJ2-1; 14 positions match TRBD2. CDR3 size: 15 residues. V trimming: 7 bases; J trimming: 8 bases; junction bases outside the gene matches: 7. Germline CDR1 MNHNS, CDR2 SASEGT.

Here the CDR3 reads CASSQDSRTGGMNEQFF. In DNA form, the CDR3 reads TGCGCCAGCAGCCAAGATTCCCGGACAGGTGGGATGAATGAGCAGTTCTTC. The chain has TRBV4-1 and TRBJ2-1; the match to TRBD1 covers 7 bases. The junction had 12 bases not matched to a gene; V was cut back by 0 bases and J by 7 bases. The germline V gene has CDR1 MGHRA and CDR2 YSYEKL. The CDR3 spans 17 residues.

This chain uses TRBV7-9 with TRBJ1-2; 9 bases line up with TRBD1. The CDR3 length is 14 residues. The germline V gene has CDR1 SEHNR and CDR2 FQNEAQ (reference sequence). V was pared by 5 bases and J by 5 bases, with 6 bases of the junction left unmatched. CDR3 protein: CASSPATGGYGYTF. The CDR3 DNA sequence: TGTGCCAGCAGCCCGGCGACAGGGGGGTATGGCTACACCTTC.

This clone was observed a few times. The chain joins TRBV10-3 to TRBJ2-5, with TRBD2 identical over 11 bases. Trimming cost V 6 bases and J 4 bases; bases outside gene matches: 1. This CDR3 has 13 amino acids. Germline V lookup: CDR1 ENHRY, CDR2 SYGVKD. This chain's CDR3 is CAIRGTSGETQYF. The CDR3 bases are TGTGCCATCAGAGGGACTAGCGGAGAGACCCAGTACTTC.

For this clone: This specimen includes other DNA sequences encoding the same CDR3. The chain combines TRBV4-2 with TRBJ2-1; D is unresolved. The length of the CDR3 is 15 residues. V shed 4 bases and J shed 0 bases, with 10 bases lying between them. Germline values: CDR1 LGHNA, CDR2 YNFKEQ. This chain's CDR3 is CASSPRSISYNEQFF. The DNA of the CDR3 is TGTGCCAGCAGCCCGCGGTCTATCTCCTACAATGAGCAGTTCTTC.

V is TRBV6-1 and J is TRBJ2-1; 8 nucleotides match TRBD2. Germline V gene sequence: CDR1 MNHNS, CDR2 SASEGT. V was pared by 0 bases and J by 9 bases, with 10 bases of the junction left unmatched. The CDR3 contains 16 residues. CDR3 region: CASSEAEGSGDREQFF. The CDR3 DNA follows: TGTGCCAGCAGTGAAGCGGAGGGTAGCGGGGATCGTGAGCAGTTCTTC.

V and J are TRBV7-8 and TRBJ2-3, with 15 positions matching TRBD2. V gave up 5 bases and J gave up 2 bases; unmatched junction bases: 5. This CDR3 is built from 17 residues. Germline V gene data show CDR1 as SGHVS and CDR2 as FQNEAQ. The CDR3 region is CASSVRTSGRVTDTQYF. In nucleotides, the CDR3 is TGTGCCAGCAGCGTGCGGACTAGCGGGAGGGTCACAGATACGCAGTATTTT. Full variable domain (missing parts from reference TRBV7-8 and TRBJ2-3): GAGVSQSPRYKVAKRGQDVALRCDPISGHVSLFWYQQALGQGPEFLTYFQNEAQLDKSGLPSDRFFAERPEGSVSTLKIQRTQQEDSAVYLCASSVRTSGRVTDTQYFGPGTRLTVL.

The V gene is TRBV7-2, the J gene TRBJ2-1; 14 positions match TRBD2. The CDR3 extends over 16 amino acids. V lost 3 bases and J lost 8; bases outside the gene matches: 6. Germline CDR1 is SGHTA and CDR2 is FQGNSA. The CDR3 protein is CASSLGLAGVTDEQFF. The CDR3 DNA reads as TGTGCCAGCAGCTTGGGACTAGCGGGAGTCACCGATGAGCAGTTCTTC.

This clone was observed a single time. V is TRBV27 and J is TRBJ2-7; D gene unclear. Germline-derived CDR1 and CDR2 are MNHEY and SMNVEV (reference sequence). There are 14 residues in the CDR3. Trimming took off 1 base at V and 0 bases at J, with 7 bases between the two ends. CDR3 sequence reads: CASSLYPDSYEQYF. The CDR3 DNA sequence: TGTGCCAGCAGTTTATACCCAGACTCCTACGAGCAGTACTTC.

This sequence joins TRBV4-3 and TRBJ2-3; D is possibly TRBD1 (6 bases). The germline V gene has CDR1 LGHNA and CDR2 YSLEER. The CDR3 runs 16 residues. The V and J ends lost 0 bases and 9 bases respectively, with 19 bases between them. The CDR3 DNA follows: TGCGCCAGCAGCCAAGATCATAGGACAGATACCCGGACGCAGTATTTT. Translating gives CASSQDHRTDTRTQYF.

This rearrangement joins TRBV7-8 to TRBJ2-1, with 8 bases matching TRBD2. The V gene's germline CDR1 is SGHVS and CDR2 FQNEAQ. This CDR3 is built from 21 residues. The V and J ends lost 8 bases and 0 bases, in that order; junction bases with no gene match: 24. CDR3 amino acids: CASAIPRSGSGALSSYNEQFF. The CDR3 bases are TGTGCCAGCGCCATACCCCGGTCGGGTAGCGGGGCCCTTAGCTCCTACAATGAGCAGTTCTTC.

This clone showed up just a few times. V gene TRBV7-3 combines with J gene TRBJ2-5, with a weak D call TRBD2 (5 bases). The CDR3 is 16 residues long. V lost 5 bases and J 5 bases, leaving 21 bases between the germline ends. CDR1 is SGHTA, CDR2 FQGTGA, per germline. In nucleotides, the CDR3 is TGTGCCAGCAGCCCCAAGGCCCCTACTAGTTCCGAGACCCAGTACTTC. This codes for CASSPKAPTSSETQYF.

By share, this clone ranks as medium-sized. The CDR3 loop reads CASSLLGPGGYEQYF. The DNA for the CDR3 is TGCGCCAGCAGCCTCTTGGGGCCGGGGGGCTACGAGCAGTACTTC. This rearrangement joins TRBV5-1 to TRBJ2-7; 7 positions match TRBD2. There are 15 residues in the CDR3. The germline CDR1 and CDR2 sequences are SGHRS and YFSETQ. V was pared by 4 bases and J by 3 bases, with 10 bases of the junction left unmatched.

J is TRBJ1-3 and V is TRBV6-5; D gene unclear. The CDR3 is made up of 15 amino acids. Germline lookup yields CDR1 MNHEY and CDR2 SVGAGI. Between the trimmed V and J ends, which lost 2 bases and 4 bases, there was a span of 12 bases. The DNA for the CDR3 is TGTGCCAGCAGTTACGATGGCCCCAGGGGAAACACCATATATTTT. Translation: CASSYDGPRGNTIYF.

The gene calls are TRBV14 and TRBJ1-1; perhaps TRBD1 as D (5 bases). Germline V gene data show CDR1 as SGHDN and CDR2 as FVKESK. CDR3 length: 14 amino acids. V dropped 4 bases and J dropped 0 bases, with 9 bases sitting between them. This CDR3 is CASSLAGMNTEAFF. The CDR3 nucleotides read TGTGCCAGCAGCCTGGCAGGGATGAACACTGAAGCTTTCTTT.

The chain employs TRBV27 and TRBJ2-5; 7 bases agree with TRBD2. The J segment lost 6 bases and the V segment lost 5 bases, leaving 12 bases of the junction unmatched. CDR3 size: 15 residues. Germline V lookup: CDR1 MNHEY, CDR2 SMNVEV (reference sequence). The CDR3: CASSAVLGGMKTQYF. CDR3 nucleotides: TGTGCCAGCAGTGCCGTCCTCGGGGGGATGAAGACCCAGTACTTC.

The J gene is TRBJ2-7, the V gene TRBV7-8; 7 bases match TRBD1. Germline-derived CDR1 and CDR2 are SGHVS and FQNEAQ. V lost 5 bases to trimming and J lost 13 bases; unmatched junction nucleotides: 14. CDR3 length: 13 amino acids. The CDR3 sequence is CASSVSSWDRHYF. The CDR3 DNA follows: TGTGCCAGCAGCGTGTCCTCCTGGGACAGACATTACTTC.

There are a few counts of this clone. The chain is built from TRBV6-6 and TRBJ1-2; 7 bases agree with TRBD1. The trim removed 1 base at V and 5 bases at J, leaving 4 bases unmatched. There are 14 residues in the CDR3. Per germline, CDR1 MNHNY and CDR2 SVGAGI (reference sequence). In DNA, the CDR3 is TGTGCCAGCAGTTACTGGGACAGCATTTATGGCTACACCTTC. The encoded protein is CASSYWDSIYGYTF.

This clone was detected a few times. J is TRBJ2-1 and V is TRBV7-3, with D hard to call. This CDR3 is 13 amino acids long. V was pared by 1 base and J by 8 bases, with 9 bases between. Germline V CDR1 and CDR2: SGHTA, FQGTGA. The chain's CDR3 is CASSLIVGDEQFF. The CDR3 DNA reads TGTGCCAGCAGCTTAATCGTGGGCGATGAGCAGTTCTTC.

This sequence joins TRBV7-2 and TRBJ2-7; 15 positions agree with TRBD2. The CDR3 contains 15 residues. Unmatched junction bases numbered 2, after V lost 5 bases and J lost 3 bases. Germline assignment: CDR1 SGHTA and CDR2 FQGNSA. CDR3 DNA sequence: TGTGCCAGCAGCCTGGGACTAGCGGGAGGCTACGAGCAGTACTTC. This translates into CASSLGLAGGYEQYF.

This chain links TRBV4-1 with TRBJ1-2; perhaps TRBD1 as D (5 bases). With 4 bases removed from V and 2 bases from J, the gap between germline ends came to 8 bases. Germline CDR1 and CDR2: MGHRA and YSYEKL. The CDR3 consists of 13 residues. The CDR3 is CASSLRQNYGYTF. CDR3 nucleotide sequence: TGCGCCAGCAGCCTACGACAGAACTATGGCTACACCTTC.

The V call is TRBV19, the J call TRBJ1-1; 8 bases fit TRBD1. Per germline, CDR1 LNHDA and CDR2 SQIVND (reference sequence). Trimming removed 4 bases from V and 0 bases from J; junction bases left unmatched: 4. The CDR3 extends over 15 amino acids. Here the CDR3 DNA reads TGTGCCAGTAGTACGACAGGGGCGGTGAACACTGAAGCTTTCTTT. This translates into CASSTTGAVNTEAFF.